Listed below are T cell receptor beta chains from one sample, sequenced in a study of T-cell memory formation after mild COVID-19. TCRdb re-analysed the 5' RACE reads in MiXCR, keeping a single row per CDR3 protein. The data hold 100,000 to 150,000 distinct CDR3 sequences, with about 18% observed a single time. What was sequenced was PBMCs or a T cell subset sorted from them (not recorded which). Source of these receptors: a man aged 18 to 30 who had mild COVID-19 (a few samples of this study predate the infection). Cell type and time point are not known. Each CDR3 is given with its conserved first and last residue. The D gene is left open where the match is weak. Size tells how often a clone was seen (once, few, many) or the class of an expanded clone, and some rows leave it out.

cdr3_nt | cdr3_aa | clone_size | d_call | j_call | v_call
TGTGCCAGCAGCCCCACCCGGGCCGAAAAGACCCAGTACTTC | CASSPTRAEKTQYF | NA | NA | TRBJ2-5 | TRBV7-3
TGCAGTGCTAGGATTGGACTAGTTAGGGCCAATGAGCAGTTCTTC | CSARIGLVRANEQFF | NA | TRBD2 | TRBJ2-1 | TRBV20-1
TGCGCCAGCAGCACCGGGACGGTTGCAACTAATGAAAAACTGTTTTTT | CASSTGTVATNEKLFF | few | NA | TRBJ1-4 | TRBV5-1
TGCAGTGCCCATGGGGCCGAGAGCTCCTACAATGAGCAGTTCTTC | CSAHGAESSYNEQFF | few | NA | TRBJ2-1 | TRBV20-1
TGTGCCAGCACCCAAGGGGAGACCCAGTACTTC | CASTQGETQYF | NA | NA | TRBJ2-5 | TRBV6-2/TRBV6-3
TGCAGTTTCCTAGCGGGGGGTGGGAATGAGCAGTTCTTC | CSFLAGGGNEQFF | NA | TRBD2 | TRBJ2-1 | TRBV20-1
TGTGCCAGCAGCGTTTTCATCGGTGGAAAACTGTTTTTT | CASSVFIGGKLFF | few | NA | TRBJ1-4 | TRBV9
TGTGCCAGCAGTGAGATGGGACTAGCGGGGCGAGAGACCCAGTACTTC | CASSEMGLAGRETQYF | NA | TRBD2 | TRBJ2-5 | TRBV2
TGCAGTGTCAGCCGACTAGCGGGGGGCCAGGAGACCCAGTACTTC | CSVSRLAGGQETQYF | many | TRBD2 | TRBJ2-5 | TRBV20-1
TGTGCCAGCAGCTTGACAGGGAGTTATTACGAGCAGTACTTC | CASSLTGSYYEQYF | NA | TRBD1 | TRBJ2-7 | TRBV7-8
TGTGCCAGCAGCTTATTTTTGGGTAACACTGAAGCTTTCTTT | CASSLFLGNTEAFF | NA | NA | TRBJ1-1 | TRBV5-6
TGTGCCAGCAGTCAGGACAGGTCCTACGAGCAGTACTTC | CASSQDRSYEQYF | NA | TRBD1 | TRBJ2-7 | TRBV6-2/TRBV6-3
TGCGCCAGCAGCCTCCTAGGGGGGGAGGAGCTGTTTTTT | CASSLLGGEELFF | NA | NA | TRBJ2-2 | TRBV5-1
TGCGCCAGCAGCTCGGGAGGACTGATCAATCTTAATGAGCAGTTCTTC | CASSSGGLINLNEQFF | many | TRBD2 | TRBJ2-1 | TRBV5-1
TGTGCCAGCAGCCCCCCCCCTACCAGGGGCACAGATACGCAGTATTTT | CASSPPPTRGTDTQYF | many | NA | TRBJ2-3 | TRBV3-1
TGTGCCAGCACAGACAGGGATACGCAGTATTTT | CASTDRDTQYF | few | NA | TRBJ2-3 | TRBV12-3/TRBV12-4
TGCAGTGCAGTCGGGGGGGTCGGGGAGACCCAGTACTTC | CSAVGGVGETQYF | NA | TRBD2 | TRBJ2-5 | TRBV20-1
TGCGCCAGCAGCTTACTGCGGACAGGCTCCTACGAGCAGTACTTC | CASSLLRTGSYEQYF | few | TRBD1 | TRBJ2-7 | TRBV5-1
TGTGCCAGTAGCTCAAGGGAGACGGATTCACCCCTCCACTTT | CASSSRETDSPLHF | NA | NA | TRBJ1-6 | TRBV19
TGCGCCAGCAGCTTGGATTCGGGATGGGGCTACACCTTC | CASSLDSGWGYTF | NA | NA | TRBJ1-2 | TRBV5-1
TGCGCCAGCAGACGGGGGGACGAGCAGTACTTC | CASRRGDEQYF | NA | TRBD2 | TRBJ2-7 | TRBV4-3
TGCGCCAGCAGCTTCAGCGGGACAGAGAACACTGAAGCTTTCTTT | CASSFSGTENTEAFF | NA | TRBD1 | TRBJ1-1 | TRBV5-1
TGTGCCAGCAGCTTGGAGGCGAACACTGAAGCTTTCTTT | CASSLEANTEAFF | NA | NA | TRBJ1-1 | TRBV5-5
TGTGCCTGGAGTAGGGGACTTCTCTCTGGCTACACCTTC | CAWSRGLLSGYTF | few | NA | TRBJ1-2 | TRBV30
TGTGCCAGCAGCTCCGGACTAGGCCCAGATACGCAGTATTTT | CASSSGLGPDTQYF | few | TRBD2 | TRBJ2-3 | TRBV7-3
TGTGCCAGCAATCGGTACACTAGCACAGATACGCAGTATTTT | CASNRYTSTDTQYF | NA | NA | TRBJ2-3 | TRBV7-2
TGTGCCAGCAGCTTATACGCGCTTAATGAAAAACTGTTTTTT | CASSLYALNEKLFF | NA | NA | TRBJ1-4 | TRBV7-9
TGTGCCAGCAGGCTCTACTCGGGACTCAGCTCTGGGGCCAACGTCCTGACTTTC | CASRLYSGLSSGANVLTF | NA | NA | TRBJ2-6 | TRBV28
TGTGCCAGCAGTGTACAGGGGCGGGATACGCAGTATTTT | CASSVQGRDTQYF | few | TRBD1 | TRBJ2-3 | TRBV6-5
TGTGCCAGCAGCCCGGGACAGTCTCTCTACGAGCAGTACTTC | CASSPGQSLYEQYF | NA | TRBD1 | TRBJ2-7 | TRBV7-9
TGCGCCAGCAGCTCGACTAGCGGGATCTACGAGCAGTACTTC | CASSSTSGIYEQYF | many | TRBD2 | TRBJ2-7 | TRBV5-1
TGTGCCAGCAGCCCAGGGGGGGGGCGGCCCCAGCATTTT | CASSPGGGRPQHF | once | TRBD1 | TRBJ1-5 | TRBV5-5
TGCAGTGCTAGAGTGGGAAGACACGAAACCTCTCCACTCGAGCAGTACTTC | CSARVGRHETSPLEQYF | NA | NA | TRBJ2-7 | TRBV20-1
TGTGCCAGCAGCACTGGACTAGCGGGGGGTCTTCTTGCCGGGGAGCTGTTTTTT | CASSTGLAGGLLAGELFF | few | TRBD2 | TRBJ2-2 | TRBV6-2/TRBV6-3
TGCGCCAGCAGCCACAGACAGGGGGGTATTATCGACACTGAAGCTTTCTTT | CASSHRQGGIIDTEAFF | NA | TRBD1 | TRBJ1-1 | TRBV4-1
TGTGCTACAACAACGGACAGACAGAAGACCCAGTACTTC | CATTTDRQKTQYF | few | NA | TRBJ2-5 | TRBV18
TGTGCCAGCAGCTTGCAACTAGCGGGGAGCACAGATACGCAGTATTTT | CASSLQLAGSTDTQYF | NA | TRBD2 | TRBJ2-3 | TRBV5-6
TGTGCCAGCAGACTCGTAGGACAGGGGATTAGGAATGAGCAGTTCTTC | CASRLVGQGIRNEQFF | NA | TRBD1 | TRBJ2-1 | TRBV11-2
TGCAGTGCTAGAGGGGTGCAGTACCAAGAGACCCAGTACTTC | CSARGVQYQETQYF | NA | NA | TRBJ2-5 | TRBV20-1
TGTGCCAGCAGTTTATCGGGGACCGCGGGGGGTGAGCAGTTCTTC | CASSLSGTAGGEQFF | many | TRBD2 | TRBJ2-1 | TRBV12-3/TRBV12-4
TGCAGCCTAGCGGGGGGATACAATGAGCAGTTCTTC | CSLAGGYNEQFF | few | TRBD2 | TRBJ2-1 | TRBV20-1
TGTGCCAGCAGCGTACTTACGGGTGCTGGAAACACCATATATTTT | CASSVLTGAGNTIYF | NA | NA | TRBJ1-3 | TRBV9
TGTGCCAGCAGCGGACAGGGACGGGGAAACACCATATATTTT | CASSGQGRGNTIYF | few | TRBD1 | TRBJ1-3 | TRBV9
TGTGCCAGCAGTTACTCGATTAACGACGGGGAGCTGTTTTTT | CASSYSINDGELFF | few | NA | TRBJ2-2 | TRBV6-5
TGTGCCAGCAGCGCCAGTCGGGCGGACACTGAAGCTTTCTTT | CASSASRADTEAFF | many | NA | TRBJ1-1 | TRBV9
TGCGCCAGCAGCTTTTGGGAGCCGAGAGATACGCAGTATTTT | CASSFWEPRDTQYF | NA | NA | TRBJ2-3 | TRBV5-1
TGTGCCATCAGTGAGTCGTATGAAGCTTTCTTT | CAISESYEAFF | few | NA | TRBJ1-1 | TRBV10-3
TGTGCCAGCATACCGGACAGGGAAGGGGCCAACGTCCTGACTTTC | CASIPDREGANVLTF | few | TRBD1 | TRBJ2-6 | TRBV2
TGCAGCGTGAGACAGGCTCAAGAGACCCAGTACTTC | CSVRQAQETQYF | few | NA | TRBJ2-5 | TRBV29-1
TGTGCCAGCAGCCAAGATGAGGGGGGATCTAGCACAGATACGCAGTATTTT | CASSQDEGGSSTDTQYF | few | NA | TRBJ2-3 | TRBV3-1
TGTGCCAGCAGCCAGGATAGGAGCTCCTACAATGAGCAGTTCTTC | CASSQDRSSYNEQFF | few | NA | TRBJ2-1 | TRBV3-1
TGTGCCAGCAGGTCAGGGGGGGCAGATACGCAGTATTTT | CASRSGGADTQYF | few | NA | TRBJ2-3 | TRBV7-2
TGTGCCAGCAGTTATCAGGCGGCCGGGGCCAAAAACATTCAGTACTTC | CASSYQAAGAKNIQYF | few | NA | TRBJ2-4 | TRBV6-2/TRBV6-3
TGCAGTGCTACCCAAGTGCGCGGGGGGCCCGGATACAATGAGCAGTTCTTC | CSATQVRGGPGYNEQFF | NA | TRBD2 | TRBJ2-1 | TRBV20-1
TGTGCCAGCAACCACCCAGGGCCGGAGACCCAGTACTTC | CASNHPGPETQYF | NA | NA | TRBJ2-5 | TRBV6-2/TRBV6-3
TGCGCCAGCAGCCATCCAAGCCCCCGACAGGGTTACCGCCAAGAGACCCAGTACTTC | CASSHPSPRQGYRQETQYF | few | TRBD1 | TRBJ2-5 | TRBV4-1
TGTGCCAGCAGCCCCCTAACCGGGACAGCTAACTATGGCTACACCTTC | CASSPLTGTANYGYTF | few | TRBD1 | TRBJ1-2 | TRBV3-1
TGCAGCGTTGAAGATAGTGGACAGGGCTACTATGGCTACACCTTC | CSVEDSGQGYYGYTF | few | TRBD1 | TRBJ1-2 | TRBV29-1
TGTGCCAGCAGTAATTTAGCGGGGTCTTCCAATGAGCAGTTCTTC | CASSNLAGSSNEQFF | NA | TRBD2 | TRBJ2-1 | TRBV28